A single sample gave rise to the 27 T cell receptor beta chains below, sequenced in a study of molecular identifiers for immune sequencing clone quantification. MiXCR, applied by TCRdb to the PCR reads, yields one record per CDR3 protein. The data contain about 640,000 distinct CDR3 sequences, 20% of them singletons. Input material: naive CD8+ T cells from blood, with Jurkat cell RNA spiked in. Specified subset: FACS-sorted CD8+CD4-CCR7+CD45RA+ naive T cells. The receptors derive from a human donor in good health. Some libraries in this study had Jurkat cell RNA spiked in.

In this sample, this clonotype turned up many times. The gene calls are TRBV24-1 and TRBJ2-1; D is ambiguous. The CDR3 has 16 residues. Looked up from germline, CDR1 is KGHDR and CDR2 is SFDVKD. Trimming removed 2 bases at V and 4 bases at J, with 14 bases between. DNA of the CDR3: TGTGCCACCAGTGATTCGGCTGGCAAAATATACAATGAGCAGTTCTTC. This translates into CATSDSAGKIYNEQFF.

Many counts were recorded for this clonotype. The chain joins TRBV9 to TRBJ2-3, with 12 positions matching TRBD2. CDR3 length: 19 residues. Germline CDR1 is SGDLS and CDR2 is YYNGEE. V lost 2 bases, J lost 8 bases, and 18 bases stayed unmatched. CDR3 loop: CASSVLEGRLAGGPSTQYF. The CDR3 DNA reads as TGTGCCAGCAGCGTTTTGGAGGGCCGGCTAGCGGGAGGGCCGAGTACGCAGTATTTT.

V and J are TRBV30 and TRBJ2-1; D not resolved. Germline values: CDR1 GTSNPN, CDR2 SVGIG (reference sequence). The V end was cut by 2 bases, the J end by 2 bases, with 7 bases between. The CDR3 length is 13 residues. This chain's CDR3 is CAWSILPYNEQFF. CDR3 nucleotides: TGTGCCTGGAGTATACTCCCCTACAATGAGCAGTTCTTC. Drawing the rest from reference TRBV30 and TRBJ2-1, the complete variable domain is SQTIHQWPATLVQPVGSPLSLECTVEGTSNPNLYWYRQAAGRGLQLLFYSVGIGQISSEVPQNLSASRPQDRQFILSSKKLLLSDSGFYLCAWSILPYNEQFFGPGTRLTVL.

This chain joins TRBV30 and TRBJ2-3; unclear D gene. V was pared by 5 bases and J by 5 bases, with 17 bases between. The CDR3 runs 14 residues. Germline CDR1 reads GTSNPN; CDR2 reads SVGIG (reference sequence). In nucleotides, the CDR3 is TGTGCCTGGGGATCGGACCCCTACCAAGATACGCAGTATTTT. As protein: CAWGSDPYQDTQYF.

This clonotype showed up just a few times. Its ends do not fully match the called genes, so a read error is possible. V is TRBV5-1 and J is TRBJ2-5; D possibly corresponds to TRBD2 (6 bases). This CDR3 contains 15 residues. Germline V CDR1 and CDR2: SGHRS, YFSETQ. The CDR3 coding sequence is TGCGCCAGCAGCCGGACGGGACTCCTCTCGGAGACCCTGTACTTC. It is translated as CASSRTGLLSETLYF.

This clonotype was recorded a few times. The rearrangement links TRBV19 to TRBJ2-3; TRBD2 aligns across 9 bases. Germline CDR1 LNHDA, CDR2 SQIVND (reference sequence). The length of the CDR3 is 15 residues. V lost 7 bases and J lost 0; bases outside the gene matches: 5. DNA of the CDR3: TGTGCCAGTAACCCGACTAGCGGCAGCACAGATACGCAGTATTTT. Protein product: CASNPTSGSTDTQYF.

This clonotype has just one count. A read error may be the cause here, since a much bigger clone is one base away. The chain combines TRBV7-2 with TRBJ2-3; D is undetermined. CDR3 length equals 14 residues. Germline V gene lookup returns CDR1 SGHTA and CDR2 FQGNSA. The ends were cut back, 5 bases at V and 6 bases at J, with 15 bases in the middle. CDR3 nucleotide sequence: TGTGCCAGCAGCCCCTTCCTTTCTGGCGATACGCAGTATTTT. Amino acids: CASSPFLSGDTQYF.

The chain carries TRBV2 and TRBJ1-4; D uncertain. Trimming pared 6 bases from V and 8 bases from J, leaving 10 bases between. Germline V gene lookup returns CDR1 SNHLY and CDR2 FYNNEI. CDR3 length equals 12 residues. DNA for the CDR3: TGTGCCAGCAGCCAAAGTAGGGAAAAACTGTTTTTT. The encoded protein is CASSQSREKLFF.

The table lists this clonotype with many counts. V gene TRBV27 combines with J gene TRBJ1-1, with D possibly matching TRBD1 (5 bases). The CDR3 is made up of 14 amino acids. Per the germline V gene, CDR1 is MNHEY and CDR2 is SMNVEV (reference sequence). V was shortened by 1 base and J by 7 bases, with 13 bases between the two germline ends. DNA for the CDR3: TGTGCCAGCAGTTTATTGGCAGGGTCGGATGAAGCTTTCTTT. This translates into CASSLLAGSDEAFF.

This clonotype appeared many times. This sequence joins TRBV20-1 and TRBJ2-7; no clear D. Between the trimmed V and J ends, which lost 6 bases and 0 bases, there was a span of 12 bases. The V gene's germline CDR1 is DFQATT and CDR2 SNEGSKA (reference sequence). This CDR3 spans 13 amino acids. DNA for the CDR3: TGCAGTGCCCCCCTAGGTTACTCCTACGAGCAGTACTTC. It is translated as CSAPLGYSYEQYF.

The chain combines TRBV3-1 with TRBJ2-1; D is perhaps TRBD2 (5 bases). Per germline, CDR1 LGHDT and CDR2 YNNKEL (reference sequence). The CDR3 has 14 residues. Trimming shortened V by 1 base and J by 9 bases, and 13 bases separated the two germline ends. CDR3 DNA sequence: TGTGCCAGCAGCCAAGTTGAGAGGGTAGGTGAGCAGTTCTTC. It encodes CASSQVERVGEQFF.

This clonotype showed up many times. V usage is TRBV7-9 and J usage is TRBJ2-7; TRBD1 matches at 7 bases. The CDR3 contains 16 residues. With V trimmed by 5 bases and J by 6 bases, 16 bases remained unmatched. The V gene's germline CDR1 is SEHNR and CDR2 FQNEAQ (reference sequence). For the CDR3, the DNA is TGTGCCAGCAGCCCCGGGGACAGCAGGACTTTAGGCGAGCAGTACTTC. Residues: CASSPGDSRTLGEQYF. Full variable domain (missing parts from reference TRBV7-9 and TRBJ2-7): DTGVSQNPRHKITKRGQNVTFRCDPISEHNRLYWYRQTLGQGPEFLTYFQNEAQLEKSRLLSDRFSAERPKGSFSTLEIQRTEQGDSAMYLCASSPGDSRTLGEQYFGPGTRLTVT.

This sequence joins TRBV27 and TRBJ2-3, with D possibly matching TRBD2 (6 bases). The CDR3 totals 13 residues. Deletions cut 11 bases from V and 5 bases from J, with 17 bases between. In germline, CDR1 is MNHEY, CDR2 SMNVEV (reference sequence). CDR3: CAGSSGLLDTQYF. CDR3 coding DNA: TGTGCCGGCTCGAGCGGGCTCCTAGATACGCAGTATTTT.

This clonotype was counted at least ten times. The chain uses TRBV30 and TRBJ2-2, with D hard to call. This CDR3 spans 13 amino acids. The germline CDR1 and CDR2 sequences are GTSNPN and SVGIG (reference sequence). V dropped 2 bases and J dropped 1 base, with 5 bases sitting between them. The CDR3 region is CAWSYWNTGELFF. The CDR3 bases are TGTGCCTGGAGTTACTGGAACACCGGGGAGCTGTTTTTT.

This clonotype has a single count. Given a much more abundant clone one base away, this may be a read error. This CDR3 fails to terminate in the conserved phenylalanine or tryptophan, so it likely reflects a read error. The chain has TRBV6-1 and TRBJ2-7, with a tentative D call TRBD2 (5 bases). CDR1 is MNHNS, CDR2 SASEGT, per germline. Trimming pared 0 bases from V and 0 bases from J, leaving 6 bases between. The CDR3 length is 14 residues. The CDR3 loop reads CASSEARVSYEQYL. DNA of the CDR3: TGTGCCAGCAGTGAAGCGAGGGTCTCCTACGAGCAGTACCTC.

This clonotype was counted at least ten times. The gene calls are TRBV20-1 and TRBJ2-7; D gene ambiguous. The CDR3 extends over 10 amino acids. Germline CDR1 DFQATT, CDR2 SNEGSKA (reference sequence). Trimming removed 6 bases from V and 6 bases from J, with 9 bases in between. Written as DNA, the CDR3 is TGCAGTGCCATAGTTCGCGAGCAGTACTTC. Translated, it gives CSAIVREQYF.

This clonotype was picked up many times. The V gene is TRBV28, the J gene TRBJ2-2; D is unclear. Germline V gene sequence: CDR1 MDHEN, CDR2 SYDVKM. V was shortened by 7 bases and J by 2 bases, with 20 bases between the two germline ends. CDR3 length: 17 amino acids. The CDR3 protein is CASTPPPRQTNTGELFF. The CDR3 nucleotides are TGTGCCAGCACCCCCCCACCACGGCAGACAAACACCGGGGAGCTGTTTTTT.

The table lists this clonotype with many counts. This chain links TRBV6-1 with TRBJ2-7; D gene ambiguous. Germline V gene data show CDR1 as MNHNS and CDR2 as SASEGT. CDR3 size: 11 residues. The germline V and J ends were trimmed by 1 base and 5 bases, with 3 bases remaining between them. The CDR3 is CASSEVHEQYF. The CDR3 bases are TGTGCCAGCAGTGAAGTCCACGAGCAGTACTTC.

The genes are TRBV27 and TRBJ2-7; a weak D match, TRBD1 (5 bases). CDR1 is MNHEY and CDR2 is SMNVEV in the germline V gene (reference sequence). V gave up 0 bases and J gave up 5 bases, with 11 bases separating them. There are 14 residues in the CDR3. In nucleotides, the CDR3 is TGTGCCAGCAGTTTATCGTCCAGGGTGGACGAGCAGTACTTC. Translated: CASSLSSRVDEQYF.

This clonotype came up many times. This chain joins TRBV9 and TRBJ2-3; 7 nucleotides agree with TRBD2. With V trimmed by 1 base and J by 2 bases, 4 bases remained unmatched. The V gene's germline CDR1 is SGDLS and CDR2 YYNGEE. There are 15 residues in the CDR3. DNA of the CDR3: TGTGCCAGCAGCGTATCTAGCGGAAACACAGATACGCAGTATTTT. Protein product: CASSVSSGNTDTQYF.

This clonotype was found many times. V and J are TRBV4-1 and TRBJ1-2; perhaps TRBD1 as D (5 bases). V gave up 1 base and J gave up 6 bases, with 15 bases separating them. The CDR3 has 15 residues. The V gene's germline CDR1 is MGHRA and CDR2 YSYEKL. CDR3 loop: CASSQGPGPVNGYTF. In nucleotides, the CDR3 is TGCGCCAGCAGCCAAGGTCCGGGGCCGGTTAATGGCTACACCTTC.

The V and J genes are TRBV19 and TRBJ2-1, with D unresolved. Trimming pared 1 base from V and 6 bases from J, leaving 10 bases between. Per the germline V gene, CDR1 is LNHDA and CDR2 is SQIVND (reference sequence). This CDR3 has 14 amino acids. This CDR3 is CASSIGRISNEQFF. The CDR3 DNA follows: TGTGCCAGTAGTATAGGCAGAATAAGCAATGAGCAGTTCTTC. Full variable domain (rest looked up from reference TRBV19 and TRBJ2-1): DGGITQSPKYLFRKEGQNVTLSCEQNLNHDAMYWYRQDPGQGLRLIYYSQIVNDFQKGDIAEGYSVSREKKESFPLTVTSAQKNPTAFYLCASSIGRISNEQFFGPGTRLTVL.

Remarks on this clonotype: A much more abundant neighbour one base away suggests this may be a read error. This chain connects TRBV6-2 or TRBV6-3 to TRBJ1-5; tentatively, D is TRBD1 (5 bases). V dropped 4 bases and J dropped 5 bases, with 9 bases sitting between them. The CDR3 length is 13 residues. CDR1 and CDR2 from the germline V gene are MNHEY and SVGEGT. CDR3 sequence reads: CASSWWGDQPQHF. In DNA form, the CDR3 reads TGTGCCAGCAGTTGGTGGGGGGATCAGCCCCAGCATTTT.

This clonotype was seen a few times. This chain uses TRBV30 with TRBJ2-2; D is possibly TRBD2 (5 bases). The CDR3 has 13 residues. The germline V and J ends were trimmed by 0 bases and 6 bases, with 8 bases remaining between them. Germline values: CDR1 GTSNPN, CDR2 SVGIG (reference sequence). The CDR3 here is CAWSVLGSGELFF. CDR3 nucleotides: TGTGCCTGGAGTGTACTAGGGTCCGGGGAGCTGTTTTTT.

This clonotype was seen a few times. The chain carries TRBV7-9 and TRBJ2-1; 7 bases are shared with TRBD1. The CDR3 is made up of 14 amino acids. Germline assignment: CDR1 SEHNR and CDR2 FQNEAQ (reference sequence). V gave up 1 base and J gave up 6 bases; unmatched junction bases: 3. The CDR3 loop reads CASSLEAGGNEQFF. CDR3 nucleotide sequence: TGTGCCAGCAGCTTAGAGGCAGGGGGCAATGAGCAGTTCTTC.

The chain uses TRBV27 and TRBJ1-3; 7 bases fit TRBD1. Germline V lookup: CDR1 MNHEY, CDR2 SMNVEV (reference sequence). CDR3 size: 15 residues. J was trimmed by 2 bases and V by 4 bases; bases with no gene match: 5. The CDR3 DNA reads TGTGCCAGCAGTTCACTGACAGGGCCTGGAAACACCATATATTTT. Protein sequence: CASSSLTGPGNTIYF.

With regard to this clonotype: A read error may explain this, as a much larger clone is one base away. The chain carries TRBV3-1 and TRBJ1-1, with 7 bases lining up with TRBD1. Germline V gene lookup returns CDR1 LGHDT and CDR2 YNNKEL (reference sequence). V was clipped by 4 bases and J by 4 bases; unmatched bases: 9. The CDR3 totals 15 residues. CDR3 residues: CASSPNIAGGTEAFF. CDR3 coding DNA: TGTGCCAGCAGCCCCAACATCGCAGGGGGCACTGAAGCTTTCTTT.